This TCR beta chain was captured in a study of brain metastases from non-small cell lung cancer. Sequencing used immunoSEQ multiplex PCR; TCRdb keeps in-frame clones, though not all of them. Of roughly 1,500 clones in the sample, less than 90% were seen once. V lost 2 bases, J lost 0 bases, and 7 bases lay in between. CDR3 length: 15 amino acids. Per germline, CDR1 KGHSH and CDR2 LQKENI. The clonotype was recovered from a donor over 35 with non-small cell lung cancer. Sequencing was done on a sample of primary lung tumor tissue. The rearrangement joins TRBV18 to TRBJ1-4, with D maybe TRBD1 (6 bases). For the CDR3, the DNA is TGTGCCAGCTCACCAAGGACAGCAACTAATGAAAAACTGTTTTTT. Protein: CASSPRTATNEKLFF.